Each of the 2 T cell receptor beta chains below was sequenced from the same sample in a study of T cell responses to AZD1222 COVID-19 vaccine. Clones were sequenced by immunoSEQ multiplex PCR, and TCRdb holds only the in-frame ones, with some missing. The profile shows about 160,000 clones, approximately 94% of them singletons. The sample consisted of peripheral blood, taken 28 days after the second AZD1222 dose. All receptors derive from an adult who received the AZD1222 COVID-19 vaccine.

The chain has TRBV9 and TRBJ1-3; no firm D call. This CDR3 has 16 residues. Germline assignment: CDR1 SGDLS and CDR2 YYNGEE. V was trimmed by 4 bases and J by 0 bases, leaving 14 bases between them. In DNA form, the CDR3 reads TGTGCCAGCAGCCCCCGTAGGGAGGACTCTGGAAACACCATATATTTT. It yields the protein CASSPRREDSGNTIYF. Looking up the rest from reference TRBV9 and TRBJ1-3 gives the full variable domain: DSGVTQTPKHLITATGQRVTLRCSPRSGDLSVYWYQQSLDQGLQFLIQYYNGEERAKGNILERFSAQQFPDLHSELNLSSLELGDSALYFCASSPRREDSGNTIYFGEGSWLTVV.

The CDR3 loop reads CASNTGTGGTEAFF. CDR3 nucleotides: TGTGCCAGCAACACCGGGACAGGGGGCACTGAAGCTTTCTTT. The rearrangement uses TRBV7-9 and TRBJ1-1, with 11 bases identical to TRBD1. This CDR3 contains 14 residues. The V gene's germline CDR1 is SEHNR and CDR2 FQNEAQ (reference sequence). The ends lost 7 bases at V and 4 bases at J; junction bases unmatched: 5. Drawing the rest from reference TRBV7-9 and TRBJ1-1, the complete variable domain is DTGVSQNPRHKITKRGQNVTFRCDPISEHNRLYWYRQTLGQGPEFLTYFQNEAQLEKSRLLSDRFSAERPKGSFSTLEIQRTEQGDSAMYLCASNTGTGGTEAFFGQGTRLTVV.